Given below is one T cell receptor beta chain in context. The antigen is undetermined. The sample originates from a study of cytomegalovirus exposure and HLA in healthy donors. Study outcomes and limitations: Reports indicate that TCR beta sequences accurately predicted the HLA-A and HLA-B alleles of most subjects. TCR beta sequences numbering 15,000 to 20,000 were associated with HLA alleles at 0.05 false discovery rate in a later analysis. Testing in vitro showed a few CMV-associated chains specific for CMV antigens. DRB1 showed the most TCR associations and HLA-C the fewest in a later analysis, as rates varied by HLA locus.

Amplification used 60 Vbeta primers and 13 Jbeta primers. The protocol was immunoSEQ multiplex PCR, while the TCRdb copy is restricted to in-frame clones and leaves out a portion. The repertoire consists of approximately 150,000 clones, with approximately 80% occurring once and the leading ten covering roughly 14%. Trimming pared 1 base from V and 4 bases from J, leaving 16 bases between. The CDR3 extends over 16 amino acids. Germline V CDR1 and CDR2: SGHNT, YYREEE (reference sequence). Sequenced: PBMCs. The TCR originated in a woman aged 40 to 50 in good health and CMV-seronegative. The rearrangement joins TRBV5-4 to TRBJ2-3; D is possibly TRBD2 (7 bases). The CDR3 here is CASSLTGGGSADTQYF. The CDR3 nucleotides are TGTGCCAGCAGCTTGACGGGGGGCGGGAGCGCAGATACGCAGTATTTT. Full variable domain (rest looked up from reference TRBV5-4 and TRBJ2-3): ETGVTQSPTHLIKTRGQQVTLRCSSQSGHNTVSWYQQALGQGPQFIFQYYREEENGRGNFPPRFSGLQFPNYSSELNVNALELDDSALYLCASSLTGGGSADTQYFGPGTRLTVL.